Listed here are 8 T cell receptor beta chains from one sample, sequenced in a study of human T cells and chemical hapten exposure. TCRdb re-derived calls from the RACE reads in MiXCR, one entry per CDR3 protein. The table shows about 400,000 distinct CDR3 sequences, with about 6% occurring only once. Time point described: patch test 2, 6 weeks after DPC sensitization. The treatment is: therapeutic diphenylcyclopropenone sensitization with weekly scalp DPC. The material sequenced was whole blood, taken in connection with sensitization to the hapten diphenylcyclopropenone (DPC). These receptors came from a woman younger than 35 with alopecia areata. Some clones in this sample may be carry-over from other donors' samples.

CDR3 loop: CSVEGLADTQYF. The CDR3 DNA reads as TGCAGCGTTGAAGGGCTAGCTGATACGCAGTATTTT. The chain combines TRBV29-1 with TRBJ2-3, with D maybe TRBD2 (5 bases). This CDR3 has 12 residues. Trimming took off 1 base at V and 6 bases at J, with 8 bases between the two ends. Germline CDR1 SQVTM, CDR2 ANQGSEA.

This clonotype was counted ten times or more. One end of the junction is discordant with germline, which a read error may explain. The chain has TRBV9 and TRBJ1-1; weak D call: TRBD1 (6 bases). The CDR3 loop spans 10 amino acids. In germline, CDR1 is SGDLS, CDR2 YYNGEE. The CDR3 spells CASSATQGNF. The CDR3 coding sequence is TGTGCCAGCAGCGCGACACAGGGAAATTTT.

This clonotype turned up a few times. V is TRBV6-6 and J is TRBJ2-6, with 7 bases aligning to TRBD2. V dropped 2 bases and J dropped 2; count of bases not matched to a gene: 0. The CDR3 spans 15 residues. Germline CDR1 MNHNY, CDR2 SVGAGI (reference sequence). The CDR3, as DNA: TGTGCCAGCAGTTACGCGGGGGCTGGGGCCAACGTCCTGACTTTC. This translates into CASSYAGAGANVLTF.

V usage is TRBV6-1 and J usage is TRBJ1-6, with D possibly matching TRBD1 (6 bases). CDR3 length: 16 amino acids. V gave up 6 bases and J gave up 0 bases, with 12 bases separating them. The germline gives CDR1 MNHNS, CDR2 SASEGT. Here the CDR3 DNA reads TGTGCCAGCAGGGACAGATGGAGCTCCTATAATTCACCCCTCCACTTT. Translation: CASRDRWSSYNSPLHF.

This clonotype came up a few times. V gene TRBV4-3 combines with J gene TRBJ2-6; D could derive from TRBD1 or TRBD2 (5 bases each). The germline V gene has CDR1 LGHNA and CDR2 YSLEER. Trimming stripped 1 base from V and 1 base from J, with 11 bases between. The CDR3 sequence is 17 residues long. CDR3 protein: CASSQARGASGANVLTF. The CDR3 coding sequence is TGCGCCAGCAGCCAAGCGCGAGGGGCTTCTGGGGCCAACGTCCTGACTTTC.

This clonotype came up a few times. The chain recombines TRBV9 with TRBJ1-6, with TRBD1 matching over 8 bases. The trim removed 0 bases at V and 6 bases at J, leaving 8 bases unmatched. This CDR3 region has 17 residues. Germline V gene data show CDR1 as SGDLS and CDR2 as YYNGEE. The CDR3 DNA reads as TGTGCCAGCAGCGTAGGAGGGCAGGGGGCCTTTAATTCACCCCTCCACTTT. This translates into CASSVGGQGAFNSPLHF.

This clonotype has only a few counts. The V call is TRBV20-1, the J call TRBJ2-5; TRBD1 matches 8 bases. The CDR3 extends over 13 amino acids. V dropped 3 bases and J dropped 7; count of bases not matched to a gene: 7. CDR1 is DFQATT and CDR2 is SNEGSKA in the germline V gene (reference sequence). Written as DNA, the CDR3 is TGCAGTGCTAGGACAGGGGCGGTGAGGACCCAGTACTTC. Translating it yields CSARTGAVRTQYF.

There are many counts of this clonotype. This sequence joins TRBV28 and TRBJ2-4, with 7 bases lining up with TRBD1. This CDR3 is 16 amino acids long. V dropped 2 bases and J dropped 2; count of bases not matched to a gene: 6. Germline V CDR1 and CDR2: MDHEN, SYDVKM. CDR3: CASSLIEGATKNIQYF. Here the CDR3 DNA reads TGTGCCAGCAGTTTAATAGAGGGGGCGACCAAAAACATTCAGTACTTC. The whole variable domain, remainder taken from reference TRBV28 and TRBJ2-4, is DVKVTQSSRYLVKRTGEKVFLECVQDMDHENMFWYRQDPGLGLRLIYFSYDVKMKEKGDIPEGYSVSREKKERFSLILESASTNQTSMYLCASSLIEGATKNIQYFGAGTRLSVL.